The rows below give T cell receptor beta chains drawn from one sample of a study of T cell responses to AZD1222 COVID-19 vaccine. Clones were sequenced by immunoSEQ multiplex PCR, and TCRdb holds only the in-frame ones, with some missing. The sample lists over 100,000 clones, roughly 90% seen once, with more than 1% in the top ten. The sequencing here drew on peripheral blood, taken 28 days after the second AZD1222 dose. The origin of the receptors is an adult who received the AZD1222 COVID-19 vaccine. The CDR3 runs from the conserved cysteine through the conserved F or W. Each record gives: D gene, clone size, J gene, V gene, CDR3 DNA, CDR3 protein. A D gene is named only where the DNA matches it firmly. Only part of the rows carry a size: once, few, many, or a class if the clone is expanded.

D: NA; size: NA; J: TRBJ2-7; V: TRBV15; DNA: TGTGCCACCGGGGAGGCCTACGAGCAGTACTTC; CDR3: CATGEAYEQYF
D: NA; size: NA; J: TRBJ2-7; V: TRBV29-1; DNA: TGCAGCGTTGCCCTTCTTGGGGGAGGGGGCTCCTACGAGCAGTACTTC; CDR3: CSVALLGGGGSYEQYF
D: NA; size: NA; J: TRBJ2-2; V: TRBV7-9; DNA: TGTGCCAGCAGCTTAGGGTATATGCTCGGCACCGGGGAGCTGTTTTTT; CDR3: CASSLGYMLGTGELFF
D: TRBD1; size: once; J: TRBJ1-5; V: TRBV24-1; DNA: TGTGCCACTCCTTTACCCAAGGGACAGGTAAGCAATCAGCCCCAGCATTTT; CDR3: CATPLPKGQVSNQPQHF
D: TRBD1; size: NA; J: TRBJ2-5; V: TRBV5-4; DNA: TGTGCCAGCAAAGAGGTAACCAGGAAGGGGGCCCAAGAGACCCAGTACTTC; CDR3: CASKEVTRKGAQETQYF
D: TRBD2; size: NA; J: TRBJ2-1; V: TRBV7-6; DNA: TGTGCCAGCAGCTCCAGCGGGAGTGAGCAGTTCTTC; CDR3: CASSSSGSEQFF
D: TRBD1; size: NA; J: TRBJ2-2; V: TRBV18; DNA: TGTGCCAGCTCAACCGGGACAGGGGGCACCGGGGAGCTGTTTTTT; CDR3: CASSTGTGGTGELFF
D: NA; size: NA; J: TRBJ1-2; V: TRBV19; DNA: TGTGCCAGTAGTGACAGTAACTATGGCTACACCTTC; CDR3: CASSDSNYGYTF
D: NA; size: NA; J: TRBJ1-2; V: TRBV30; DNA: TGTGCCTGGAGTGTAAAGGGATCAATCTATGGCTACACCTTC; CDR3: CAWSVKGSIYGYTF
D: TRBD1; size: NA; J: TRBJ1-4; V: TRBV28; DNA: TGTGCCAGCAGTTCCGGACAGGGGGGGGAAAAACTGTTTTTT; CDR3: CASSSGQGGEKLFF
D: TRBD1; size: NA; J: TRBJ2-5; V: TRBV2; DNA: TGTGCCAGCAGTCCGGACAGGGCACGCGAGACCCAGTACTTC; CDR3: CASSPDRARETQYF
D: TRBD1; size: once; J: TRBJ2-5; V: TRBV19; DNA: TGTGCCAGTAGTATAACCGGGACAGGGGAGGAGACCCAGTACTTC; CDR3: CASSITGTGEETQYF
D: NA; size: NA; J: TRBJ1-1; V: TRBV6-4; DNA: TGTGCCAGCAGTTTGAGATTGAACACTGAAGCTTTCTTT; CDR3: CASSLRLNTEAFF
D: NA; size: NA; J: TRBJ1-2; V: TRBV12-3/TRBV12-4; DNA: TGTGCCAGCAGCCCCGACAGGAGGCAAGGCTACACCTTC; CDR3: CASSPDRRQGYTF
D: NA; size: NA; J: TRBJ1-1; V: TRBV6-1; DNA: TGTGCCAGCAGTGAAAGGCCCAACACTGAAGCTTTCTTT; CDR3: CASSERPNTEAFF
D: NA; size: NA; J: TRBJ2-1; V: TRBV28; DNA: TGTGCCAGCAGTTTAACAGATTACAATGAGCAGTTCTTC; CDR3: CASSLTDYNEQFF
D: NA; size: NA; J: TRBJ2-7; V: TRBV5-4; DNA: TGTGCCAGCAGCTGGATCGGGGGACCCGAGCAGTACTTC; CDR3: CASSWIGGPEQYF
D: TRBD1; size: NA; J: TRBJ1-4; V: TRBV4-2; DNA: TGTGCCAGCAGCCTACTAGCAGGGGGGGATGCAACTAATGAAAAACTGTTTTTT; CDR3: CASSLLAGGDATNEKLFF
D: NA; size: NA; J: TRBJ1-3; V: TRBV5-1; DNA: TGCGCCAGCAGCTTGGGGGCAGGGACTGGAAACACCATATATTTT; CDR3: CASSLGAGTGNTIYF
D: NA; size: NA; J: TRBJ2-2; V: TRBV18; DNA: TGTGCCAGCTCACCATGGGAAGAGCTGTTTTTT; CDR3: CASSPWEELFF
D: TRBD1; size: NA; J: TRBJ1-4; V: TRBV19; DNA: TGTGCCAGTAGTACCCGACAGGGATCTAATGAAAAACTGTTTTTT; CDR3: CASSTRQGSNEKLFF
D: NA; size: NA; J: TRBJ2-7; V: TRBV9; DNA: TGTGCCAGCAGCGGCCGAATAGCGCCTACCTACGAGCAGTACTTC; CDR3: CASSGRIAPTYEQYF
D: TRBD1; size: NA; J: TRBJ2-2; V: TRBV28; DNA: TGTGCCAGCAGTTTAGATCCGGGACAGGTCAACACCGGGGAGCTGTTTTTT; CDR3: CASSLDPGQVNTGELFF
D: NA; size: few; J: TRBJ2-2; V: TRBV5-1; DNA: TGCGCCAGCAGAACCGACGGGGGGAACACCGGGGAGCTGTTTTTT; CDR3: CASRTDGGNTGELFF
D: TRBD1; size: NA; J: TRBJ1-4; V: TRBV5-1; DNA: TGCGCCAGCAGCGATACGACAGGGCCCGAAAAACTGTTTTTT; CDR3: CASSDTTGPEKLFF
D: NA; size: NA; J: TRBJ2-7; V: TRBV2; DNA: TGTGCCAGCAGTTGGCCGGGAGTTGGATCCTACGAGCAGTACTTC; CDR3: CASSWPGVGSYEQYF
D: NA; size: NA; J: TRBJ2-1; V: TRBV6-5; DNA: TGTGCCAGCAGAGCATACAATGAGCAGTTCTTC; CDR3: CASRAYNEQFF
D: NA; size: once; J: TRBJ2-5; V: TRBV11-3; DNA: TGTGCCAGCAGCTTAGAACAGCGGGAGACCCAGTACTTC; CDR3: CASSLEQRETQYF
D: TRBD1; size: NA; J: TRBJ2-7; V: TRBV18; DNA: TGTGCCAGCTCACCGCGACAGGGGCCTGCCTACGAGCAGTACTTC; CDR3: CASSPRQGPAYEQYF
D: TRBD1; size: NA; J: TRBJ1-2; V: TRBV2; DNA: TGTGCCACCATCCCACAGGGGGTAGGGGGCTACACCTTC; CDR3: CATIPQGVGGYTF
D: NA; size: few; J: TRBJ1-2; V: TRBV2; DNA: TGTGCCAGCAGTCAGGACTATTACTCTAACTATGGCTACACCTTC; CDR3: CASSQDYYSNYGYTF
D: TRBD2; size: NA; J: TRBJ2-2; V: TRBV6-1; DNA: TGTGCCAGCAGTGAGAAGCGCCGGGGGGTCCGTACCGGGGAGCTGTTTTTT; CDR3: CASSEKRRGVRTGELFF
D: NA; size: few; J: TRBJ1-2; V: TRBV5-1; DNA: TGCGCCAGCAGCTTGGGGAACGGCCTTAACTATGGCTACACCTTC; CDR3: CASSLGNGLNYGYTF